This TCR beta chain was recovered during a study of blood T cell repertoires in COVID-19. Overall study: PBMCs, B-cell-depleted T cells, or T cells provided the cDNA or gDNA that made up the material.

How the authors handled the data: The authors estimated nucleated cell counts from reference gene primer amplification. Using immunoSEQ multiplex PCR, the repertoire was profiled, and TCRdb retains in-frame clones only, with some absent. The V and J calls and clone size come from that table; D and trimming were worked out from the DNA. The profile shows about 94,000 clones, roughly 84% of them singletons. Sample: peripheral blood. This clonotype was sampled from a man in his 60s with acute or convalescent COVID-19.

DNA of the CDR3: TGTGCCAGCACGCGACAGGGGGCGCTCGCTGAAGCTTTCTTT. Translating it yields CASTRQGALAEAFF. The J gene is TRBJ1-1, the V gene TRBV5-4; 10 nucleotides align to TRBD1. The CDR3 is 14 residues long. The J segment lost 6 bases and the V segment lost 6 bases, leaving 8 bases of the junction unmatched. Germline assignment: CDR1 SGHNT and CDR2 YYREEE (reference sequence).